This T cell receptor (beta chain) was found in a study of T-cell reconstitution after alpha-beta-depleted transplantation in children. The CDR3 contains 14 residues. Germline CDR1 reads SGHRS; CDR2 reads YFSETQ. V lost 4 bases and J 5 bases, leaving 16 bases between the germline ends. Unique molecular identifiers were incorporated during preparation of the TCRbeta library. TCRdb used MiXCR to reprocess the PCR reads, holding one entry per CDR3 protein. The data show some 530,000 distinct CDR3 sequences, 12% seen once. This clonotype was seen only a few times. V is TRBV5-1 and J is TRBJ2-7, with D unresolved. The material was PBMCs from the stem cell graft donor, obtained from the stem cell graft. The sequence derives from a human donor who donated a stem cell graft to a child with combined immunodeficiency. DNA for the CDR3: TGCGCCAGCAGCCCCCAACGCCCTCCTAACGAGCAGTACTTC. Its protein is CASSPQRPPNEQYF.